These 8 T cell receptor beta chains originate from one sample sequenced in a study of blood T cell repertoires in COVID-19. Produced via immunoSEQ multiplex PCR; TCRdb's table is partial and in-frame only. The sample includes fewer than 250,000 clones, more than 75% of them seen just once. Sequencing used PBMCs or T cells enriched from blood (not recorded which). The receptors were sampled from a woman aged 40 to 50 with acute COVID-19.

The chain combines TRBV19 with TRBJ1-2, with 7 bases fitting TRBD1. The CDR3 contains 15 residues. Germline values: CDR1 LNHDA, CDR2 SQIVND (reference sequence). Trimming removed 5 bases from V and 8 bases from J; junction bases left unmatched: 14. Written as DNA, the CDR3 is TGTGCCAGTAGTCACGACAGGGAAGGTTTCGGAGGCTACACCTTC. Protein sequence: CASSHDREGFGGYTF.

CDR3 sequence: CASSLFTIRGEKLFF. CDR3 sequence (DNA): TGTGCCAGCAGCTTATTCACGATCCGGGGTGAAAAACTGTTTTTT. The rearrangement uses TRBV7-9 and TRBJ1-4; D remains unclear. Germline assignment: CDR1 SEHNR and CDR2 FQNEAQ (reference sequence). This CDR3 has 15 amino acids. V gave up 2 bases and J gave up 7 bases, with 14 bases separating them.

The chain carries TRBV3-1 (or the pseudogene TRBV3-2) and TRBJ2-1; 13 bases are shared with TRBD2. Germline assignment: CDR1 LGHDT and CDR2 YNNKEL (reference sequence). Trimming cost V 7 bases and J 8 bases; bases outside gene matches: 5. This CDR3 has 14 amino acids. The CDR3 spells CASKRLAGGDEQFF. The CDR3 DNA is TGTGCCAGCAAGAGACTAGCGGGAGGCGATGAGCAGTTCTTC.

The chain employs TRBV4-1 and TRBJ1-2; weak D call: TRBD1 (6 bases). V shed 4 bases and J shed 8 bases, with 17 bases lying between them. The CDR3 covers 14 residues. Germline values: CDR1 MGHRA, CDR2 YSYEKL. CDR3 nucleotide sequence: TGCGCCAGCAGCCCTGCAGGGGCTGTTCGAGGCTACACCTTC. Residues: CASSPAGAVRGYTF.

The V and J genes are TRBV6-1 and TRBJ1-2, with D perhaps matching TRBD1 (6 bases). Trimming removed 3 bases from V and 6 bases from J, with 20 bases in between. Germline V gives CDR1 MNHNS, CDR2 SASEGT. The CDR3 has 16 residues. This CDR3 reads CASSDPPDRPGNGYTF. The CDR3 region has the DNA TGTGCCAGCAGTGACCCTCCCGACAGGCCGGGGAATGGCTACACCTTC.

The chain has TRBV2 and TRBJ2-7; no clear D gene. Germline CDR1 is SNHLY and CDR2 is FYNNEI. Trimming took off 6 bases at V and 9 bases at J, with 12 bases between the two ends. CDR3 length: 11 amino acids. The CDR3 nucleotides are TGTGCCAGCAGCTTTCTAGGAGTGCAGTACTTC. This codes for CASSFLGVQYF.

The rearrangement links TRBV28 to TRBJ2-5; D is possibly TRBD1 (6 bases). The V gene lost 6 bases and the J gene lost 2 bases, with 28 bases spanning the gap. In germline, CDR1 is MDHEN, CDR2 SYDVKM. CDR3 size: 19 residues. The CDR3 nucleotides read TGTGCCAGCAGAACGGACAGCGATCTCTATAACCCTTTGCAAGAGACCCAGTACTTC. This encodes CASRTDSDLYNPLQETQYF.

This clone was observed a few times. The chain joins TRBV11-3 to TRBJ2-1, with TRBD2 matching over 7 bases. V dropped 1 base and J dropped 5; count of bases not matched to a gene: 5. The CDR3 has 15 amino acids. Germline CDR1 is SGHNT and CDR2 is YENEEA. The CDR3 spells CASSLGLAVNNEQFF. CDR3 sequence (DNA): TGTGCCAGCAGCTTAGGGCTAGCGGTGAACAATGAGCAGTTCTTC.